This T cell receptor beta chain was sequenced during a study of neurological immune-mediated disorders. This clonotype has ten or more counts. As to time point: longitudinal time-point 2. The starting material, 2 million PBMCs stored at -80 C, gave rise to the unsorted libraries. TCRdb fed the 5' RACE reads into MiXCR, producing one record per CDR3 protein. The sample has tens of thousands of distinct CDR3 sequences, 5.8% seen once. Germline CDR1 reads SGHRS; CDR2 reads YFSETQ. The CDR3 has 15 residues. The V gene end was trimmed by 4 bases and the J gene end by 6 bases; junction bases not matched to a gene: 9.

This TCR was sampled from a woman aged 55 to 70 with multiple sclerosis. This sequence joins TRBV5-1 and TRBJ2-3; 9 nucleotides align to TRBD1. The sample taken for sequencing was PBMCs. CDR3 sequence (DNA): TGCGCCAGCAGCCCCGAATCACAGGGGGCGGATACGCAGTATTTT. This gives the protein CASSPESQGADTQYF.